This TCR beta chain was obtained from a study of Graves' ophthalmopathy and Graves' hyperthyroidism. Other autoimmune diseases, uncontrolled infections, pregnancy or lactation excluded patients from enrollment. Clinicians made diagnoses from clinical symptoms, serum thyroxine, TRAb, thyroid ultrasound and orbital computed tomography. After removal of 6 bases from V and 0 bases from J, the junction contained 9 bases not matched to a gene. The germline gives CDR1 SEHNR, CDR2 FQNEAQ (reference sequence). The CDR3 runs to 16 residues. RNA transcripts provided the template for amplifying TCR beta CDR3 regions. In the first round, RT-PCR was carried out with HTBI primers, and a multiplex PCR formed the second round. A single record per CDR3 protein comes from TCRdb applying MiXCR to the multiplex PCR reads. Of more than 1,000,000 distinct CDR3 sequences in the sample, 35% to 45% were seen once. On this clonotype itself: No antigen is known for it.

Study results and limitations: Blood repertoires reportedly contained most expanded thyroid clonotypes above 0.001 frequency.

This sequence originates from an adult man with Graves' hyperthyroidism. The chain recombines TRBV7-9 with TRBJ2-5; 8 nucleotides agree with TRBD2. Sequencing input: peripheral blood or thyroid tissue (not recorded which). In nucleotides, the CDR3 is TGTGCCAGCAGTTCGGGGGGGGCCACCGACCAAGAGACCCAGTACTTC. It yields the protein CASSSGGATDQETQYF.